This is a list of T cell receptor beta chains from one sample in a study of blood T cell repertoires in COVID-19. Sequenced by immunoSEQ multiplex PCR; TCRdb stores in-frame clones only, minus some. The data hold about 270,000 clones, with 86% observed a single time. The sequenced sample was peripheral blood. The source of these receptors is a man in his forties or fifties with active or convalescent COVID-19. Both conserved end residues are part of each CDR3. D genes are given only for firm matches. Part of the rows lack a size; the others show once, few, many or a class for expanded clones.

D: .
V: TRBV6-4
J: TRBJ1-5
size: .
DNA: TGTGCCAGCCTGAATCAGCCCCAGCATTTT
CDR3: CASLNQPQHF

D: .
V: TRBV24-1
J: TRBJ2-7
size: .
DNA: TGTGCCACCAGTGACTCCCGGGGGGCCGTGTCAGAGCAGTACTTC
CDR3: CATSDSRGAVSEQYF

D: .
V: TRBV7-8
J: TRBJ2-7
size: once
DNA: TGTGCCAGCAGCTTAGTTTCCCGCGGTACCGAGCAGTACTTC
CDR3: CASSLVSRGTEQYF

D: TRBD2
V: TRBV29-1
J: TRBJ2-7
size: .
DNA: TGCAGCGTTTGGGCTAGCGGGAGGAGATACGAGCAGTACTTC
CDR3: CSVWASGRRYEQYF

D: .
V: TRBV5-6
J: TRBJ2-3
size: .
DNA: TGTGCCAGCAGCTCCCTAGCGAGAGCTAGCACAGATACGCAGTATTTT
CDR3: CASSSLARASTDTQYF

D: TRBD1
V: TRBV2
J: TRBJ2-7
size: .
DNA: TGTGCCAGCAGTGCCCAGGGGGCTTTTTACGAGCAGTACTTC
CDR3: CASSAQGAFYEQYF

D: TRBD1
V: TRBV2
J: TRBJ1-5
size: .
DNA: TGTGCCAGCGGAGAGGGGGCGACGGGGAATCAGCCCCAGCATTTT
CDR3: CASGEGATGNQPQHF

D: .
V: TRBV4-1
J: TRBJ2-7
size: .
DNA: TGCGCCAGCAGCCAAGATCCCGGGACATCCTACGAGCAGTACTTC
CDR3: CASSQDPGTSYEQYF

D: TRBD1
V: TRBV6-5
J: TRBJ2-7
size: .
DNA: TGTGCCAGCAGTTCGGACAGGGGGCCGTACGAGCAGTACTTC
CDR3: CASSSDRGPYEQYF

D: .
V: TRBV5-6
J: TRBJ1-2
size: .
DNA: TGTGCCAGCAGCTTGGATGAGCACAGGGACAACTATGGCTACACCTTC
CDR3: CASSLDEHRDNYGYTF

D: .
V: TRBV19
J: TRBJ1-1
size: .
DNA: TGTGCCAGTACCATGGGAGAAACTGAAGCTTTCTTT
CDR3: CASTMGETEAFF

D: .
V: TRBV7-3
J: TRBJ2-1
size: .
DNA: TGTGCCAGCAGCTTAAGTAGCCTAGCAGGGGACAATGAGCAGTTCTTC
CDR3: CASSLSSLAGDNEQFF

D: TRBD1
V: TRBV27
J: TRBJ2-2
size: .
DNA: TGTGCCAGCAGGACAGGGGTGTTCACCGGGGAGCTGTTTTTT
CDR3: CASRTGVFTGELFF

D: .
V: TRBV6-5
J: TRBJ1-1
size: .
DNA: TGTGCCAGCAGTTACTCCGACGGGTCCGCGGGCACTGAAGCTTTCTTT
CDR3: CASSYSDGSAGTEAFF

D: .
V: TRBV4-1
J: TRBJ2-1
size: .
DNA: TGCGCCAGCAGCCAAGAAACCCAGGGGTACAATGAGCAGTTCTTC
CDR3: CASSQETQGYNEQFF

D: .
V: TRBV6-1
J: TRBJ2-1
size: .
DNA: TGTGCCAGCAGTGAAGGTTTCCCCAACGGTGAGCAGTTCTTC
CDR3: CASSEGFPNGEQFF

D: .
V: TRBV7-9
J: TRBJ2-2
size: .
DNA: TGTGCCAGCAGCTTCGTCGGGGACACCGGGGAGCTGTTTTTT
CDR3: CASSFVGDTGELFF

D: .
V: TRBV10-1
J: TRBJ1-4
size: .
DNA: TGCGCCAGCAGTGAGTCCAGGCGGGGCGGGCCCCGGCTTAGGGAACTGTTTTTT
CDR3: CASSESRRGGPRLRELFF

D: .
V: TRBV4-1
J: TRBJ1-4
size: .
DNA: TGCGCCAGCAGCCAAGATGGAGGAGATAATGAAAAACTGTTTTTT
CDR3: CASSQDGGDNEKLFF

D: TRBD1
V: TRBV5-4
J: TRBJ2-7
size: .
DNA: TGTGCCAGCAGCTTGGGACAGGGGGGAGGCTACGAGCAGTACTTC
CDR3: CASSLGQGGGYEQYF

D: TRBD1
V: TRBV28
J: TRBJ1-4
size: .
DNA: TGTGCCAGCAGTGGGGGCGACAGGGAGGACGAAAAACTGTTTTTT
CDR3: CASSGGDREDEKLFF

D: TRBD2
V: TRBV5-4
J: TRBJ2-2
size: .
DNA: TGTGCCAGCCAAACCCGATCTAGCGGAAACACCGGGGAGCTGTTTTTT
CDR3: CASQTRSSGNTGELFF

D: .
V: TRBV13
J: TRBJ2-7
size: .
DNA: TGTGCCAGCAGCCCGACAGGATTACTCTACGAGCAGTACTTC
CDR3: CASSPTGLLYEQYF

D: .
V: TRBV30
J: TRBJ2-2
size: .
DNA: TGTGCCTGGAGAGTTGGGCCAGCGAACACCGGGGAGCTGTTTTTT
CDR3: CAWRVGPANTGELFF

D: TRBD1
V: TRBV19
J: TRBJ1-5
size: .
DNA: TGTGCCAGTAGTATCGGACAGGGTTGGAATCAGCCCCAGCATTTT
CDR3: CASSIGQGWNQPQHF

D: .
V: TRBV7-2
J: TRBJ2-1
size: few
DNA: TGTGCCAGCAGCCCCGACTTCAATGAGCAGTTCTTC
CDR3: CASSPDFNEQFF

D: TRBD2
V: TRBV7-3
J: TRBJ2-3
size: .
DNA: TGTGCCAGCAGCTTAACTTCCTTAGCGGGGGGGCCAGATACGCAGTATTTT
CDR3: CASSLTSLAGGPDTQYF

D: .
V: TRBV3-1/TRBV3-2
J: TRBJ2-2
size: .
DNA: TGTGCCAGCAGCCATTCACGGTCCGGGGAGCTGTTTTTT
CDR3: CASSHSRSGELFF

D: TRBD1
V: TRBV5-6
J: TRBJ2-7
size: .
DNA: TGTGCCAGCGGAGTCGTCGGGGACAGGGGTCGGGAGCAGTACTTC
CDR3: CASGVVGDRGREQYF

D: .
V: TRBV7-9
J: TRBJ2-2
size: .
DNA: TGTGCCAGCAGCCGCAGGGGGGCGGGAAGGAACACCGGGGAGCTGTTTTTT
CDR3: CASSRRGAGRNTGELFF

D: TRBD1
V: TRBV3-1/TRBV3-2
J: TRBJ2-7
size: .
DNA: TGTGCCAGCAGCCAGGACAGGGGCCCTTTGGGGGACGAGCAGTACTTC
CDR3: CASSQDRGPLGDEQYF

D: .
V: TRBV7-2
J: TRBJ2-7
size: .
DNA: TGTGCCAGCAGCTCCCGGGGGAGGGGGTTGAGCTCCTACGAGCAGTACTTC
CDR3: CASSSRGRGLSSYEQYF

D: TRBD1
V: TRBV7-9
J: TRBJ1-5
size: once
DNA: TGTGCCAGCAGCCAACAGGGGGGTAATCAGCCCCAGCATTTT
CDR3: CASSQQGGNQPQHF

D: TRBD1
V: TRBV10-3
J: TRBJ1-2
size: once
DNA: TGTGCCATCAGTGCAGGGACAGGGGCATCCTATGGCTACACCTTC
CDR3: CAISAGTGASYGYTF

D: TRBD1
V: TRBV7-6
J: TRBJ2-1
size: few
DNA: TGTGCCAGCAGCCCCAGGGGGATGGAAGCGGATGAGCAGTTCTTC
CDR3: CASSPRGMEADEQFF

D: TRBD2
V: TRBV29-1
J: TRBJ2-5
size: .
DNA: TGCAGCGTTGGAGCGGGAAGGAAAAAAGAGACCCAGTACTTC
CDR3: CSVGAGRKKETQYF

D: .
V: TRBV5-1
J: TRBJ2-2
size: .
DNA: TGCGCCAGCAGCTCTACAGGGAACACCGGGGAGCTGTTTTTT
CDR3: CASSSTGNTGELFF

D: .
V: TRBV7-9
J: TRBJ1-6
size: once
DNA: TGTGCCAGCACCCAGATAGGGGGGGCTAATTCACCCCTCCACTTT
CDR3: CASTQIGGANSPLHF

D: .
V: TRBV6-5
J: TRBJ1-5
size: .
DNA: TGTGCCAGCACCGGACAGATATATCAGCCCCAGCATTTT
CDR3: CASTGQIYQPQHF

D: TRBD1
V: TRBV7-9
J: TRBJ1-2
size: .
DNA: TGTGCCAGCAGCTTAGCGGGGACAGTCGACGGCTACACCTTC
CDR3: CASSLAGTVDGYTF

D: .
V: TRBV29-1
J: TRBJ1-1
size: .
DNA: TGCAGCGTTCGGGGGACTGAAGCTTTCTTT
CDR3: CSVRGTEAFF

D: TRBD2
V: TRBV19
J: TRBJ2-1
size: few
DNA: TGTGCCAGTAGTAGGTCTAGCGGGACCCACAATGAGCAGTTCTTC
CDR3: CASSRSSGTHNEQFF

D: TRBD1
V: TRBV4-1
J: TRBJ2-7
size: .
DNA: TGCGCCAGCAGCCAAGATCGACAGGGTGGAGGTTTGGGGGAGCAGTACTTC
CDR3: CASSQDRQGGGLGEQYF

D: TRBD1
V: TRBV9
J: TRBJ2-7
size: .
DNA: TGTGCCAGCAATTTAGGGACAGACACCGAAGACGAGCAGTACTTC
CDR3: CASNLGTDTEDEQYF

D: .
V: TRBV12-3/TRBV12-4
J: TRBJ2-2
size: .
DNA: TGTGCCAGCAACCGGGACTACACCGGGGAGCTGTTTTTT
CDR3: CASNRDYTGELFF

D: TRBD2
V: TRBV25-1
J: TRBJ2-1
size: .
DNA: TGTGCCAGCAGTGACCATACTAGCGGGGGGTACAATGAGCAGTTCTTC
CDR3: CASSDHTSGGYNEQFF

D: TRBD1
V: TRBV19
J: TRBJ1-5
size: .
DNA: TGTGCCAGTAGTACCGGGACAGGGGGTCAGCCCCAGCATTTT
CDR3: CASSTGTGGQPQHF

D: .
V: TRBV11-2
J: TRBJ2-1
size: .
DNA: TGTGCCAGCAGCTTAGGTACGGGGAACGGTGAGCAGTTCTTC
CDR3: CASSLGTGNGEQFF